A selection of T cell receptor beta chains follows, all from one sample in a study of shared clonotypes between healthy human individuals. Only in-frame clones appear in the TCRdb table, and some are missing; sequencing was by immunoSEQ multiplex PCR. Found here are fewer than 1.6 million clones, 98% of them singletons; the top ten hold around 0.38%. Specimen: naive CD4+ T cells sorted from blood. The receptors shown here come from a man under 40 in good health. Both conserved end residues are part of each CDR3. Fields, in order: J gene, clone size, D gene, V gene, CDR3 protein, CDR3 DNA. The D gene is left open where the match is weak. Clone size is not always given. Where it is, it says once, few, many or a class for expanded clones.

>TRBJ1-1|NA|TRBD1|TRBV7-2
CASSGTGVGSTEAFF
TGTGCCAGCAGCGGAACAGGGGTGGGCAGCACTGAAGCTTTCTTT
>TRBJ2-5|NA|NA|TRBV5-1
CASSLQNQETQYF
TGCGCCAGCAGCTTACAAAACCAAGAGACCCAGTACTTC
>TRBJ2-7|NA|NA|TRBV6-5
CASSRRPGYEQYF
TGTGCCAGCAGCCGGAGGCCGGGCTACGAGCAGTACTTC
>TRBJ2-5|NA|NA|TRBV29-1
CSVRATGETQYF
TGCAGCGTTCGGGCAACCGGGGAGACCCAGTACTTC
>TRBJ2-3|NA|NA|TRBV18
CASSPPSTDTQYF
TGTGCCAGCTCCCCTCCCTCCACAGATACGCAGTATTTT
>TRBJ2-1|NA|NA|TRBV2
CASSTGVYNEQFF
TGTGCCAGCAGTACCGGGGTATACAATGAGCAGTTCTTC
>TRBJ2-3|NA|TRBD2|TRBV29-1
CSAVGASGITDTQYF
TGCAGCGCCGTCGGGGCTAGCGGGATCACAGATACGCAGTATTTT
>TRBJ2-7|NA|NA|TRBV5-3
CASSLGASSPYEQYF
TGTGCCAGCAGCTTGGGGGCTAGCTCGCCCTACGAGCAGTACTTC
>TRBJ2-1|NA|NA|TRBV4-1
CASSLQDGGLVQFF
TGCGCCAGCAGCCTCCAAGATGGGGGCCTTGTGCAGTTCTTC
>TRBJ2-1|NA|NA|TRBV18
CASSPPAGVGALNEQFF
TGTGCCAGCTCACCACCGGCGGGGGTGGGGGCACTCAATGAGCAGTTCTTC
>TRBJ2-3|NA|NA|TRBV18
CASSPRTVFTDTQYF
TGTGCCAGCTCACCACGTACGGTGTTCACAGATACGCAGTATTTT
>TRBJ1-5|NA|NA|TRBV7-8
CASSLGPTGYSNQPQHF
TGTGCCAGCAGCTTAGGGCCTACTGGGTATAGCAATCAGCCCCAGCATTTT
>TRBJ2-1|NA|NA|TRBV5-1
CASSFAQGNEQFF
TGCGCCAGCAGCTTCGCTCAGGGGAATGAGCAGTTCTTC
>TRBJ2-7|NA|NA|TRBV5-6
CASSLYYARKYEQYF
TGTGCCAGCAGCTTGTACTACGCGAGAAAATACGAGCAGTACTTC
>TRBJ2-1|NA|NA|TRBV6-1
CASITISSYNEQFF
TGTGCCAGCATAACAATCAGCTCCTACAATGAGCAGTTCTTC
>TRBJ2-1|NA|NA|TRBV10-2
CASSPEWPRGSDEQFF
TGCGCCAGCAGCCCAGAATGGCCGAGAGGTAGCGATGAGCAGTTCTTC
>TRBJ2-3|NA|NA|TRBV20-1
CSARDLSTQYF
TGCAGTGCTAGAGATCTGAGTACGCAGTATTTT
>TRBJ1-2|NA|TRBD1|TRBV15
CATSRDRGYGYTF
TGTGCCACCAGCCGGGACAGGGGCTATGGCTACACCTTC
>TRBJ2-3|NA|NA|TRBV2
CASRGLRGATDTQYF
TGTGCCAGCAGGGGTTTAAGGGGGGCCACAGATACGCAGTATTTT
>TRBJ2-3|NA|TRBD1|TRBV7-3
CASSRRDRGLDTQYF
TGTGCCAGCAGCCGCCGGGACAGGGGGCTGGATACGCAGTATTTT
>TRBJ2-7|NA|TRBD1|TRBV6-6
CASTPGQGMDEQYF
TGTGCCAGCACCCCTGGACAGGGGATGGACGAGCAGTACTTC
>TRBJ2-7|NA|TRBD2|TRBV11-2
CASSRPVAGDYEQYF
TGTGCCAGCAGCCGACCCGTAGCGGGAGACTACGAGCAGTACTTC
>TRBJ2-1|NA|NA|TRBV29-1
CSAEDNEQFF
TGCAGCGCAGAAGACAATGAGCAGTTCTTC
>TRBJ2-1|NA|NA|TRBV9
CASSVEQGNNEQFF
TGTGCCAGCAGCGTAGAGCAGGGGAACAATGAGCAGTTCTTC
>TRBJ2-1|NA|NA|TRBV28
CASSLVDLFRFHNEQFF
TGTGCCAGCAGTTTAGTAGACTTATTCCGGTTCCACAATGAGCAGTTCTTC
>TRBJ2-3|NA|NA|TRBV15
CATSRVYPVSTDTQYF
TGTGCCACCAGCAGAGTATATCCTGTTTCCACAGATACGCAGTATTTT
>TRBJ2-5|NA|TRBD2|TRBV5-1
CASSQTSGQTQYF
TGCGCCAGCAGCCAGACTAGCGGGCAGACCCAGTACTTC
>TRBJ2-3|NA|NA|TRBV10-3
CAISGGPENTDTQYF
TGTGCCATCAGTGGAGGGCCTGAGAACACAGATACGCAGTATTTT
>TRBJ1-1|NA|NA|TRBV5-1
CASSLGEPGDTEAFF
TGCGCCAGCAGCTTGGGGGAGCCGGGGGACACTGAAGCTTTCTTT
>TRBJ2-6|NA|NA|TRBV30
CAWCRDGSGANVLTF
TGTGCCTGGTGCAGGGACGGCTCTGGGGCCAACGTCCTGACTTTC
>TRBJ2-7|NA|NA|TRBV6-5
CASSYLGGIGKEQYF
TGTGCCAGCAGCTATTTGGGGGGAATAGGGAAAGAGCAGTACTTC
>TRBJ2-4|NA|TRBD2|TRBV18
CASSPRITSLAGGLAKNIQYF
TGTGCCAGCTCACCACGAATCACTTCACTAGCGGGGGGGTTAGCCAAAAACATTCAGTACTTC
>TRBJ2-1|NA|NA|TRBV28
CASSLDRVYNEQFF
TGTGCCAGCAGCCTGGACAGAGTTTACAATGAGCAGTTCTTC
>TRBJ1-1|once|NA|TRBV7-9
CASSLYQIYTEAFF
TGTGCCAGCAGCTTATATCAGATTTACACTGAAGCTTTCTTT
>TRBJ2-2|NA|NA|TRBV7-3
CASSLGRSGELFF
TGTGCCAGCAGCTTAGGCCGGTCCGGGGAGCTGTTTTTT
>TRBJ2-1|NA|NA|TRBV27
CASSPTANEQFF
TGTGCCAGCAGTCCAACGGCCAATGAGCAGTTCTTC
>TRBJ2-1|NA|NA|TRBV7-2
CASSLGGMSGNEQFF
TGTGCCAGCAGCTTAGGAGGTATGTCGGGCAATGAGCAGTTCTTC
>TRBJ2-7|NA|TRBD1|TRBV7-8
CASSLVNRGYEQYF
TGTGCCAGCAGCTTAGTTAACAGGGGATACGAGCAGTACTTC
>TRBJ1-1|NA|NA|TRBV21-1
CASSKRQGYTEAFF
TGTGCCAGCAGCAAAAGACAGGGCTACACTGAAGCTTTCTTT
>TRBJ2-5|NA|NA|TRBV6-5
CASSPGGAQETQYF
TGTGCCAGCAGCCCCGGGGGCGCTCAAGAGACCCAGTACTTC
>TRBJ2-1|NA|TRBD1|TRBV5-1
CASVRDRGPHEQFF
TGCGCCAGCGTCCGGGACAGGGGGCCCCATGAGCAGTTCTTC
>TRBJ1-2|once|NA|TRBV6-5
CASSPADSYNYGYTF
TGTGCCAGCAGTCCCGCGGACAGCTACAACTATGGCTACACCTTC
>TRBJ2-6|once|NA|TRBV28
CASSFRGSGANVLTF
TGTGCCAGCAGTTTTCGGGGCTCTGGGGCCAACGTCCTGACTTTC
>TRBJ2-7|NA|TRBD2|TRBV30
CAWSRLAGVFYEQYF
TGTGCCTGGAGTAGACTAGCGGGAGTATTCTACGAGCAGTACTTC
>TRBJ2-7|NA|TRBD1|TRBV2
CASSLYRGSYEQYF
TGTGCCAGCAGCCTCTACAGGGGCTCCTACGAGCAGTACTTC
>TRBJ1-3|NA|NA|TRBV10-2
CASSERGIGNTIYF
TGCGCCAGCAGTGAACGGGGGATCGGAAACACCATATATTTT
>TRBJ2-3|NA|NA|TRBV19
CASSIEKASTDTQYF
TGTGCCAGTAGTATAGAAAAGGCTAGCACAGATACGCAGTATTTT
>TRBJ2-2|NA|TRBD2|TRBV11-2
CASSLHRTSATGELFF
TGTGCCAGCAGCTTACATAGGACTAGCGCCACCGGGGAGCTGTTTTTT
>TRBJ2-5|once|TRBD2|TRBV11-2
CASSLVGGRPETQYF
TGTGCCAGCAGCTTAGTGGGGGGGAGGCCAGAGACCCAGTACTTC
>TRBJ2-3|NA|NA|TRBV18
CASSPYRDGDTQYF
TGTGCCAGCTCACCTTACAGAGACGGTGATACGCAGTATTTT
>TRBJ2-7|NA|NA|TRBV11-2
CASSPGLSQSTYEQYF
TGTGCCAGCAGCCCTGGGTTATCTCAGTCTACCTACGAGCAGTACTTC
>TRBJ2-7|NA|NA|TRBV5-4
CASSLKRGGFHEQYF
TGTGCCAGCAGCCTTAAGAGGGGTGGTTTCCACGAGCAGTACTTC
>TRBJ1-2|NA|TRBD1|TRBV19
CASSTQGNYGYTF
TGTGCCAGTAGTACACAGGGGAACTATGGCTACACCTTC
>TRBJ2-7|NA|NA|TRBV5-1
CASSFGQAGQVYEQYF
TGCGCCAGCAGCTTCGGGCAGGCAGGGCAGGTCTACGAGCAGTACTTC
>TRBJ2-2|NA|NA|TRBV5-1
CASSSQGHGELFF
TGCGCCAGCAGCTCCCAGGGCCACGGGGAGCTGTTTTTT
>TRBJ2-7|NA|TRBD2|TRBV7-3
CASSATPSGRAYEQYF
TGTGCCAGCAGCGCAACGCCTAGCGGGAGGGCCTACGAGCAGTACTTC
>TRBJ2-1|NA|TRBD2|TRBV4-2
CASSKLAGGYNEQFF
TGTGCCAGCAGCAAGCTAGCGGGAGGGTACAATGAGCAGTTCTTC